Below, one TCR beta chain is given with its context. This clonotype was seen at least ten times. Its recognized antigen is unknown. No much larger clone is present one base from it, and per-base qualities are unavailable. The TCR beta CDR3 regions were amplified from RNA transcripts. For the first round of RT-PCR on the TCR CDR3, the HTBI primer set was used together with the Qiagen OneStep RT-PCR kit. Libraries were constructed in a second round of multiplex PCR, after which size selection and purification were performed. Libraries were sequenced paired-end with 100 bp reads on an Illumina HiSeq2000. Concerning the study's data processing: Raw data were processed with SOAPnuke, discarding reads with adapters, uncalled bases, mean Phred below 15, or no exact constant-primer or identifier match. COPE v1.2.5 was used to merge the high-quality paired reads, and each unique nucleotide sequence was defined as a clonotype. Clonotypes were aligned to IMGT TRBV, TRBD and TRBJ reference segments using MiTCR v1.1. The analysis was restricted to V-J combinations with a frequency above 0.0001, which together covered 98% to 99.2% of the repertoires. The TCS score was defined as F50 (clonal expansion) divided by E x V (chaos), with BLOSUM62-based TCRdist calculated between CDR3 peptides within each V-J. Welch's t-statistics and random forest reduced fewer than 600 V-J features to 13, which were used in a naive Bayes classifier (R e1071). Using fastp at Q25 and MiXCR, TCRdb reprocessed the public reads and kept productive beta chains. CDR3 protein duplicates are merged, each entry listing the most common genes and DNA. These V and J calls rely on TCRdb rather than the paper's analysis. This sample holds over 200,000 distinct CDR3 sequences; about a sixth were observed only once. The top ten clonotypes cover 50% of the sample.

This sample stems from a study of T cells in Graves' hyperthyroidism and ophthalmopathy (dated by TCRdb to between 2019 and 2020). General notes on the study: Peripheral blood samples were taken at initial diagnosis, before any treatment was given. In several Graves' hyperthyroidism patients, the study also compared T-cell repertoires from thyroid tissue with T-cell repertoires from blood. The 85 to 100 discovery patients were randomly split 7:3 into training and test sets. To identify distinguishing TCR V-J signatures, a discovery cohort of about 95 patients was used, comprising 43 with Graves' ophthalmopathy and about 59 with stable Graves' hyperthyroidism. After blood sampling, hyperthyroidism patients were treated with methimazole at a starting dose of 30 mg daily, and ophthalmopathy patients were treated with high-dose intravenous methylprednisolone. Prospective prediction of ophthalmopathy was tested in an independent validation cohort of 18 to 20 hyperthyroidism patients and around 16 patients who later progressed to ophthalmopathy. According to the paper, TCR Vbeta CDR3 sequencing was carried out on roughly 130 peripheral blood samples, which came from around 43 ophthalmopathy, around 75 hyperthyroidism and around 17 progressor patients.

Stable Graves' hyperthyroidism was defined as no progression to ophthalmopathy during 18 months of follow-up. Hyperthyroidism patients were aged 18 to 65 years and newly diagnosed, with disease duration of less than 2 months. The study excluded patients with uncontrolled infections, other autoimmune diseases, pregnancy or lactation. Diagnoses relied on clinical symptoms, serum thyroxine and TRAb, thyroid ultrasound and orbital computed tomography. PBMCs were isolated from around 10 ml of fresh peripheral blood by Ficoll-Paque density gradient centrifugation. Total RNA was extracted using Trizol reagent, and RNA quality was assessed on an Agilent 2100 Bioanalyzer. General study outcomes and caveats: No statistical method was used to fix the sample size in advance, and group allocation was not hidden from the investigators. Blood samples also contained most of the expanded thyroid clonotypes (frequency above 0.001), which suggests that blood repertoires may reflect thyroid immune responses. In cross-validation, a model built on a 13 V-J signature told ophthalmopathy apart from stable hyperthyroidism with about 90% sensitivity and roughly 83% specificity, and in testing the same model reached 80%/75%. In validation, progression to ophthalmopathy was predicted by the model with 65% to 71% sensitivity and 72.22% specificity, a median of approximately 6.5 months before onset.

Material: blood. This clonotype was sampled from a man aged 45-60 years with Graves' hyperthyroidism.

Here the CDR3 is given as CASSHLGQGREQYF. Read as DNA, the sequence is TGTGCCAGCAGCCACCTTGGACAGGGCCGGGAGCAGTACTTC. The rearranged segments are TRBV3-1 and TRBJ2-7, with TRBD1 matching 8 junction bases. V loses 3 bases at its end and J loses 7 bases; junction bases beyond the gene matches: 8. The CDR1 and CDR2 encoded by the germline V gene (reference sequence) are LGHDT and YNNKEL. Including cysteine and phenylalanine, the CDR3 has 14 amino acids. The kept DNA is CDR3 alone, 42 bases in frame from the first base.